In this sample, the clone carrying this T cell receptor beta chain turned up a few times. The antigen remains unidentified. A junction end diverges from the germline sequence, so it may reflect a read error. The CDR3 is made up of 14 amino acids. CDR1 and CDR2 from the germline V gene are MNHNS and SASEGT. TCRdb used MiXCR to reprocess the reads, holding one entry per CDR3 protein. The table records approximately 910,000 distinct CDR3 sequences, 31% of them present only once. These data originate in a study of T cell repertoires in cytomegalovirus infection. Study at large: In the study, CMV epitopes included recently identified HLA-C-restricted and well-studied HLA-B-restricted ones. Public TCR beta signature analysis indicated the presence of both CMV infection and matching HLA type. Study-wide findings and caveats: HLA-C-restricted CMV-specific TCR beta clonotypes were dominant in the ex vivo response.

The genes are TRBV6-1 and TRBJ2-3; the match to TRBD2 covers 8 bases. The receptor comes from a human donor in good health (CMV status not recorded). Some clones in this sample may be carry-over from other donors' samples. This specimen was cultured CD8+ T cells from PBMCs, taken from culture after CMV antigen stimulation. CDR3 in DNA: TGTGCCAGCAGAGAAGCGGGGGCGACAGATACGCAGTATTTT. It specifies CASREAGATDTQYF.